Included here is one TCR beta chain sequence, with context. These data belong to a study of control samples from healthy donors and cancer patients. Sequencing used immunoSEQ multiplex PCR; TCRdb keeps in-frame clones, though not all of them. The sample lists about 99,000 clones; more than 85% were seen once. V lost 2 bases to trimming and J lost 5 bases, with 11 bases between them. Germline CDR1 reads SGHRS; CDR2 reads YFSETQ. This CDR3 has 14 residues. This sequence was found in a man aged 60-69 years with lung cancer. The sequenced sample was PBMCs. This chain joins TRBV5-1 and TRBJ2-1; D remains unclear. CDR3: CASSLIDFDNEQFF. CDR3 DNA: TGCGCCAGCAGCTTAATAGACTTCGACAATGAGCAGTTCTTC.